These 9 T cell receptor beta chains originate from one sample sequenced in a study of T-cell memory formation after mild COVID-19. TCRdb used MiXCR to reprocess the 5' RACE reads, holding one entry per CDR3 protein. The data hold roughly 280,000 distinct CDR3 sequences, with 15% to 20% observed a single time. Sequencing was carried out using PBMCs or a T cell subset sorted from them (not recorded which). Every receptor here comes from a man aged 18 to 29 who had mild COVID-19 (a few samples of this study predate the infection). Cell type and time point are not known.

This clonotype was counted between two and nine times. The V gene is TRBV27, the J gene TRBJ2-7; 9 bases agree with TRBD1. CDR1 is MNHEY, CDR2 SMNVEV, per germline (reference sequence). With V trimmed by 8 bases and J by 9 bases, 11 bases remained unmatched. The CDR3 length is 13 residues. CDR3 in amino acids: CASRTQGAFGQYV. The CDR3 bases are TGTGCCAGCCGAACACAGGGGGCTTTTGGGCAGTACGTC.

This clonotype appeared a few times. At one boundary the junction diverges from the germline segment, which might be a read error. CDR3 loop: CASSEGWGLPLLF. The CDR3 DNA reads TGTGCCAGCAGTGAAGGTTGGGGACTTCCACTCCTCTTC. The chain combines TRBV2 with TRBJ2-1, with D possibly being TRBD2 (6 bases). Germline V gene sequence: CDR1 SNHLY, CDR2 FYNNEI. The CDR3 length is 13 residues.

This clonotype was seen more than once but under ten times. This chain links TRBV4-2 with TRBJ2-7; a possible D gene is TRBD2 (6 bases). The length of the CDR3 is 15 residues. Germline V gene lookup returns CDR1 LGHNA and CDR2 YNFKEQ. The ends were cut back, 0 bases at V and 2 bases at J, with 11 bases in the middle. The CDR3 nucleotides read TGTGCCAGCAGCCAAGATCGGGACTTACCCTACGAGCAGTACTTC. Its protein is CASSQDRDLPYEQYF.

The CDR3: CASSPMGQGDTEAFF. CDR3 DNA: TGTGCCAGCTCACCAATGGGACAGGGAGACACTGAAGCTTTCTTT. The rearrangement uses TRBV18 and TRBJ1-1; 9 nucleotides line up with TRBD1. V lost 2 bases to trimming and J lost 3 bases; unmatched junction nucleotides: 4. Germline assignment: CDR1 KGHSH and CDR2 LQKENI. The CDR3 totals 15 residues.

This clonotype was seen a few times. The rearrangement uses TRBV11-1 and TRBJ2-3; D is unresolved. The CDR3 has 13 residues. The germline CDR1 and CDR2 sequences are SGHAT and FQDESV (reference sequence). The V gene lost 2 bases and the J gene lost 7 bases, with 10 bases spanning the gap. In DNA, the CDR3 is TGTGCCAGCAGCTTAAACGGGTTGAATACGCAGTATTTT. Translated, it gives CASSLNGLNTQYF.

This clonotype was recorded a few times. The rearrangement uses TRBV27 and TRBJ2-7, with D tentatively TRBD1 (6 bases). Germline V gene data show CDR1 as MNHEY and CDR2 as SMNVEV (reference sequence). The CDR3 extends over 14 amino acids. V lost 6 bases and J lost 3, with 15 bases in between. The CDR3 DNA reads TGTGCCAGCAGCCCTGACAGGAGAAGCTACGAGCAGTACTTC. This gives the protein CASSPDRRSYEQYF.

This clonotype was counted a few times. J is TRBJ2-6 and V is TRBV4-3; D is unclear. In germline, CDR1 is LGHNA, CDR2 YSLEER. The CDR3 is made up of 16 amino acids. Trimming removed 4 bases from V and 1 base from J, with 11 bases in between. The CDR3 bases are TGCGCCAGCAGCCTCCTCGTGCAGTCTGGGGCCAACGTCCTGACTTTC. Amino acid sequence: CASSLLVQSGANVLTF.

The V gene is TRBV6-6, the J gene TRBJ1-5, with 9 bases identical to TRBD1. This CDR3 spans 14 amino acids. V was clipped by 2 bases and J by 6 bases; unmatched bases: 2. CDR1 is MNHNY and CDR2 is SVGAGI in the germline V gene (reference sequence). The CDR3 region has the DNA TGTGCCAGCAGTTACGGACAGGGGAGTCAGCCCCAGCATTTT. As protein: CASSYGQGSQPQHF.

This clonotype was detected a few times. The gene calls are TRBV5-1 and TRBJ1-1; D is uncertain. CDR1 SGHRS and CDR2 YFSETQ come from the germline V gene. V lost 4 bases to trimming and J lost 1 base, with 14 bases between them. This CDR3 is built from 15 residues. The CDR3: CASSGSVVTNTEAFF. The DNA of the CDR3 is TGCGCCAGCAGCGGCTCGGTGGTGACGAACACTGAAGCTTTCTTT.